Below, 6 T cell receptor beta chains from the same sample are listed, as sequenced in a study of cytomegalovirus exposure and HLA in healthy donors. The PCR employed 60 Vbeta primers together with 13 Jbeta primers. Clones were sequenced by immunoSEQ multiplex PCR, and TCRdb holds only the in-frame ones, with some missing. Of roughly 200,000 clones in the sample, around three quarters were seen once. Sequencing was performed on PBMCs. The receptors originated from a woman in her twenties or thirties in good health and CMV-seronegative.

This clone has a handful of counts. The genes are TRBV7-9 and TRBJ2-7; 8 bases are a match to TRBD2. The CDR3 has 17 amino acids. J was trimmed by 3 bases and V by 2 bases; bases with no gene match: 12. Germline V lookup: CDR1 SEHNR, CDR2 FQNEAQ (reference sequence). The CDR3 region has the DNA TGTGCCAGCAGCTTATGGGGTCTCTCGGGGGGGTTCTACGAGCAGTACTTC. Its translation: CASSLWGLSGGFYEQYF.

The rearrangement uses TRBV10-3 and TRBJ2-1, with 14 bases fitting TRBD2. The germline V gene encodes CDR1 ENHRY and CDR2 SYGVKD. The CDR3 runs 14 residues. V gave up 4 bases and J gave up 9 bases; unmatched junction bases: 2. The DNA for the CDR3 is TGTGCCATCAGTGCTGGACTAGCGGGGGGTGAGCAGTTCTTC. The encoded protein is CAISAGLAGGEQFF.

V usage is TRBV4-1 and J usage is TRBJ1-1; D may be TRBD1 (5 bases). Germline CDR1 reads MGHRA; CDR2 reads YSYEKL. The CDR3 length is 17 residues. V dropped 4 bases and J dropped 1 base, with 19 bases sitting between them. CDR3 amino acids: CASSPPRWSRENTEAFF. The CDR3 DNA reads as TGCGCCAGCAGCCCGCCAAGATGGAGCAGGGAGAACACTGAAGCTTTCTTT.

The chain recombines TRBV27 with TRBJ1-6; 8 nucleotides match TRBD1. The length of the CDR3 is 15 residues. The trim removed 8 bases at V and 9 bases at J, leaving 12 bases unmatched. Germline CDR1 and CDR2: MNHEY and SMNVEV (reference sequence). The CDR3 sequence is CASVPGGFGSSPLHF. The CDR3 DNA reads as TGTGCCAGCGTCCCAGGGGGCTTTGGTTCTTCACCCCTCCACTTT.

The V gene is TRBV11-2, the J gene TRBJ1-2; 11 bases fit TRBD1. The germline gives CDR1 SGHAT, CDR2 FQNNGV. CDR3 size: 16 residues. Unmatched junction bases numbered 10, after V lost 5 bases and J lost 5 bases. The CDR3 DNA reads as TGTGCCAGCAGCCCCCTCGGGACAGGGGGTCGATATGGCTACACCTTC. Residues: CASSPLGTGGRYGYTF.

V and J are TRBV6-1 and TRBJ2-1, with D perhaps TRBD1 (6 bases). From germline, CDR1 is MNHNS and CDR2 SASEGT. This CDR3 comprises 14 residues. The V end lost 8 bases, the J end lost 5 bases, and 16 bases lay between the germline ends. The CDR3 reads CASRPRTVNNEQFF. CDR3 DNA sequence: TGTGCCAGCCGCCCGAGGACAGTAAACAATGAGCAGTTCTTC.